The T cell receptor beta chain described here comes from a study of T cell repertoires in cytomegalovirus infection (dated by TCRdb to 2018 to 2020). General notes on the study: The peptide stimulations were aimed at well-studied HLA-B-restricted epitopes as well as recently identified HLA-C-restricted CMV epitopes, whose presentation resists viral immunomodulation. Because public TCR beta signatures pointed to carriage of CMV infection together with the matching HLA type, the HLA type of each donor mattered for the analysis. General study outcomes and caveats: The ex vivo response was dominated by HLA-C-restricted CMV-specific TCR beta clonotypes, and the single most frequent clonotype in two of eight donors was supplied by these HLA-C-restricted clonotypes. In both this cohort and an independent cohort of 352 donors, the cumulative frequency of public TCR beta family members distinguished carriers of CMV infection plus the relevant HLA type.

The treatment or condition label for this specimen denotes: in vitro stimulation with specific CMV peptide epitopes to enrich CMV-specific T cells. This clonotype was observed many times. Its antigen is still unknown. No much larger clone is present one base from it, and per-base qualities are unavailable. The reads were generated on an Illumina HiSeq 1500. The public reads were reanalyzed by TCRdb: fastp trimming at Q25, MiXCR alignment, in-frame beta chains only. Merged by CDR3 protein, the rows form single entries marked with the most common genes and DNA. The sample records about 310,000 distinct CDR3 sequences, approximately 25% of which are singletons. The top ten hold about an eighth of the sample. CDR1 is given as DFQATT and CDR2 as SNEGSKA, both from the germline V gene (reference sequence). From its cysteine to its phenylalanine, the CDR3 spans 14 amino acids. The DNA shown is the 42-base CDR3, in frame from base 1. The V end loses 2 bases and the J end loses 8 bases, and a stretch of 13 bases separates them.

The chain links TRBV20-1 with TRBJ1-6, with the D gene too uncertain to name. This sample comprised cultured PBMCs, obtained from culture after CMV antigen stimulation. This sequence originates from a human donor in good health (CMV status not recorded). Some clones in this sample may be carry-over from other donors' samples. Here is the DNA: TGCAGTGCTAGACCTTCAATCGGGGATTCACCCCTCCACTTT. It translates as CSARPSIGDSPLHF.